This entry lists 27 T cell receptor beta chains sequenced from one sample in a study of OX40 agonist ivuxolimab in advanced cancers. Some clones are missing from TCRdb's copy, which holds only in-frame ones; the method was immunoSEQ multiplex PCR. The sample yields roughly 63,000 clones, approximately 86% seen once. The material was CD4+ or CD8+ T cells sorted from blood, obtained in a trial of the OX40 agonist ivuxolimab. The receptors shown here come from an adult with an advanced solid tumor such as melanoma, head and neck, liver or kidney cancer.

The gene calls are TRBV11-2 and TRBJ1-4; D gene ambiguous. V gave up 1 base and J gave up 7 bases, with 13 bases separating them. The CDR3 is 15 amino acids. The V gene's germline CDR1 is SGHAT and CDR2 FQNNGV. The CDR3, as DNA: TGTGCCAGCAGCTTAGGGTATGGGGAGGCTGAAAAACTGTTTTTT. Its protein is CASSLGYGEAEKLFF. Complete variable domain (other parts from reference TRBV11-2 and TRBJ1-4): EAGVAQSPRYKIIEKRQSVAFWCNPISGHATLYWYQQILGQGPKLLIQFQNNGVVDDSQLPKDRFSAERLKGVDSTLKIQPAKLEDSAVYLCASSLGYGEAEKLFFGSGTQLSVL.

The CDR3 coding sequence is TGTGCCAGCTCACGTGCCGGGCCCCCTCAAGAGACCCAGTACTTC. Its translation: CASSRAGPPQETQYF. The chain links TRBV18 to TRBJ2-5; the D is unclear. V lost 4 bases, J lost 2 bases, and 14 bases lay in between. The CDR3 loop spans 15 amino acids. From germline, CDR1 is KGHSH and CDR2 LQKENI.

The chain is built from TRBV7-8 and TRBJ2-1; the D gene is possibly TRBD2 (6 bases). The germline CDR1 and CDR2 sequences are SGHVS and FQNEAQ. The V gene lost 8 bases and the J gene lost 6 bases, with 20 bases spanning the gap. The CDR3 covers 15 residues. The CDR3 is CASPTSGGGINEQFF. Here the CDR3 DNA reads TGTGCCAGCCCTACCTCGGGTGGCGGGATCAATGAGCAGTTCTTC.

V usage is TRBV6-6 and J usage is TRBJ2-3, with D hard to call. CDR1 and CDR2 from the germline V gene are MNHNY and SVGAGI (reference sequence). CDR3 size: 14 residues. Trimming pared 0 bases from V and 2 bases from J, leaving 6 bases between. CDR3 amino acids: CASSYSQTTDTQYF. In DNA, the CDR3 is TGTGCCAGCAGTTACTCCCAAACCACAGATACGCAGTATTTT.

This chain links TRBV19 with TRBJ1-5, with unresolved D. CDR1 is LNHDA and CDR2 is SQIVND in the germline V gene (reference sequence). V lost 0 bases and J 1 base, leaving 13 bases between the germline ends. This CDR3 is built from 17 residues. CDR3 region: CASSIDGRDSSNQPQHF. CDR3 DNA sequence: TGTGCCAGTAGTATAGATGGTCGGGATTCGAGCAATCAGCCCCAGCATTTT.

This clone appeared a single time. V and J are TRBV19 and TRBJ2-3, with D unresolved. The V gene lost 6 bases and the J gene lost 3 bases, with 16 bases spanning the gap. Germline CDR1 LNHDA, CDR2 SQIVND (reference sequence). The CDR3 is 15 residues long. CDR3 DNA sequence: TGTGCCAGTAGGGGTTACCCCCGTTCAACAGATACGCAGTATTTT. Translation gives CASRGYPRSTDTQYF. The complete variable domain, with remaining parts taken from reference TRBV19 and TRBJ2-3, reads DGGITQSPKYLFRKEGQNVTLSCEQNLNHDAMYWYRQDPGQGLRLIYYSQIVNDFQKGDIAEGYSVSREKKESFPLTVTSAQKNPTAFYLCASRGYPRSTDTQYFGPGTRLTVL.

The rearrangement uses TRBV5-4 and TRBJ2-3; 7 bases match TRBD1. The V gene's germline CDR1 is SGHNT and CDR2 YYREEE (reference sequence). V lost 3 bases to trimming and J lost 1 base; unmatched junction nucleotides: 8. The CDR3 is 16 residues long. The CDR3 loop reads CASSWDPQGRTDTQYF. Written as DNA, the CDR3 is TGTGCCAGCAGCTGGGATCCACAGGGGCGCACAGATACGCAGTATTTT.

The rearrangement uses TRBV5-8 and TRBJ2-7; 9 bases agree with TRBD1. The germline V gene encodes CDR1 SGHTS and CDR2 YDEGEE. Trimming removed 3 bases from V and 3 bases from J; junction bases left unmatched: 1. This CDR3 has 13 amino acids. CDR3 loop: CASSWDRVYEQYF. The CDR3 nucleotides read TGTGCCAGCAGCTGGGACAGGGTCTACGAGCAGTACTTC.

V is TRBV18 and J is TRBJ1-5, with D hard to call. Germline-derived CDR1 and CDR2 are KGHSH and LQKENI. The germline V and J ends were trimmed by 5 bases and 3 bases, with 8 bases remaining between them. The CDR3 runs to 13 residues. The CDR3 reads CASSEGLNQPQHF. CDR3 coding DNA: TGTGCCAGCTCAGAAGGCCTCAATCAGCCCCAGCATTTT.

The chain carries TRBV6-4 and TRBJ1-1; D remains ambiguous. The CDR3 is 14 amino acids. Per germline, CDR1 MRHNA and CDR2 SNTAGT. V lost 7 bases to trimming and J lost 3 bases, with 15 bases between them. The CDR3 DNA is TGTGCCAGCAAGTTGGACCTCATGGACACTGAAGCTTTCTTT. It translates to CASKLDLMDTEAFF.

The rearrangement joins TRBV28 to TRBJ1-2, with D possibly TRBD1 on 5 matching bases. CDR3 length: 16 residues. Trimming cost V 7 bases and J 8 bases, with 26 bases left between them. CDR1 is MDHEN and CDR2 is SYDVKM in the germline V gene. CDR3 in amino acids: CASIGMEAGRLGGYTF. The DNA of the CDR3 is TGTGCCAGCATTGGTATGGAGGCAGGGCGACTTGGAGGCTACACCTTC.

This clone has only a few counts. V gene TRBV7-2 combines with J gene TRBJ1-6, with TRBD1 identical over 8 bases. V lost 5 bases to trimming and J lost 9 bases; unmatched junction nucleotides: 12. The germline gives CDR1 SGHTA, CDR2 FQGNSA. The CDR3 is made up of 16 amino acids. This CDR3 reads CASSASQGARSSPLHF. The CDR3 DNA reads TGTGCCAGCAGCGCATCCCAGGGGGCTCGGTCTTCACCCCTCCACTTT.

The genes are TRBV5-1 and TRBJ1-2, with 8 nucleotides matching TRBD1. V lost 0 bases and J lost 8; bases outside the gene matches: 3. This CDR3 is built from 13 residues. Germline loops: CDR1 SGHRS, CDR2 YFSETQ. The CDR3 DNA follows: TGCGCCAGCAGCTTGGGGGCAGGGGGCGGCTACACCTTC. Translation: CASSLGAGGGYTF.

The chain carries TRBV11-2 and TRBJ2-1; perhaps D is TRBD1 or TRBD2 (5 bases each). Germline CDR1 reads SGHAT; CDR2 reads FQNNGV. V dropped 3 bases and J dropped 8 bases, with 17 bases sitting between them. The CDR3 loop spans 15 amino acids. The CDR3 reads CASSFGAGEGYEQFF. The CDR3 bases are TGTGCCAGCAGCTTCGGCGCGGGCGAGGGGTATGAGCAGTTCTTC.

This chain uses TRBV19 with TRBJ1-3; D unclear. The CDR3 length is 15 residues. Germline V CDR1 and CDR2: LNHDA, SQIVND (reference sequence). V shed 3 bases and J shed 0 bases, with 9 bases lying between them. The CDR3 DNA reads TGTGCCAGTAGTATCCGGCGAAGCTCTGGAAACACCATATATTTT. It yields the protein CASSIRRSSGNTIYF.

DNA of the CDR3: TGTGCCAGCAGCTTTTCCGGACCCGGGAATCAGCCCCAGCATTTT. As protein: CASSFSGPGNQPQHF. J is TRBJ1-5 and V is TRBV5-6; D gene uncertain. The V end was cut by 2 bases, the J end by 4 bases, with 13 bases between. Germline V lookup: CDR1 SGHDT, CDR2 YYEEEE. The CDR3 spans 15 residues.

The genes are TRBV9 and TRBJ1-4; D is uncertain. The V gene's germline CDR1 is SGDLS and CDR2 YYNGEE. The CDR3 length is 14 residues. V was cut by 4 bases and J by 1 base, with 8 bases left in between. The CDR3 region has the DNA TGTGCCAGCAGCCCCCGTGGAACTAATGAAAAACTGTTTTTT. Its translation: CASSPRGTNEKLFF.

This clone was observed a few times. The V and J genes are TRBV6-5 and TRBJ2-2; 9 bases match TRBD2. Germline loops: CDR1 MNHEY, CDR2 SVGAGI. V shed 4 bases and J 9 bases; nucleotides not matched to a gene: 6. CDR3 length: 14 amino acids. The CDR3, as DNA: TGTGCCAGCAGTTCTAGCGGGGAAATCCGGGAGCTGTTTTTT. It encodes CASSSSGEIRELFF.

The V call is TRBV7-9, the J call TRBJ1-2, with a weak D call TRBD1 (5 bases). The V gene lost 5 bases and the J gene lost 7 bases, with 17 bases spanning the gap. From germline, CDR1 is SEHNR and CDR2 FQNEAQ (reference sequence). The CDR3 extends over 14 amino acids. The CDR3 spells CASSHPTVRSGYTF. The CDR3, as DNA: TGTGCCAGCAGCCATCCGACAGTGAGATCTGGCTACACCTTC.

As DNA, the CDR3 is TGTGCCAGCAGCTTGAACAGGGGCACTGAAGCTTTCTTT. The encoded protein is CASSLNRGTEAFF. The chain links TRBV5-5 to TRBJ1-1; 7 bases fit TRBD1. Germline V gives CDR1 SGHKS, CDR2 YYEKEE (reference sequence). With 1 base clipped from V and 4 bases from J, the junction kept 1 base outside the gene matches. The CDR3 has 13 amino acids.

V gene TRBV27 combines with J gene TRBJ1-2, with 7 bases matching TRBD1. This CDR3 spans 13 amino acids. Trimming at V came to 8 bases and at J to 7 bases, leaving 10 bases not matched to a gene. Germline V lookup: CDR1 MNHEY, CDR2 SMNVEV (reference sequence). The CDR3 sequence: CASGDNRGSGYTF. The CDR3, as DNA: TGTGCCAGCGGAGATAACAGGGGAAGTGGCTACACCTTC.

This chain connects TRBV19 to TRBJ2-5; D is unresolved. V lost 8 bases and J 5 bases, leaving 15 bases between the germline ends. Germline assignment: CDR1 LNHDA and CDR2 SQIVND (reference sequence). The CDR3 has 13 amino acids. In DNA form, the CDR3 reads TGTGCCAGTTCCACCTCCGGTATCGAGACCCAGTACTTC. Protein: CASSTSGIETQYF.

The chain combines TRBV27 with TRBJ1-4; D unclear. This CDR3 contains 14 residues. The V end lost 7 bases, the J end lost 0 bases, and 9 bases lay between the germline ends. Germline-derived CDR1 and CDR2 are MNHEY and SMNVEV (reference sequence). In DNA, the CDR3 is TGTGCCAGCAAGTTAGGGTCAACTAATGAAAAACTGTTTTTT. Its protein is CASKLGSTNEKLFF. Using reference TRBV27 and TRBJ1-4 for the parts outside the CDR3, the full variable domain is EAQVTQNPRYLITVTGKKLTVTCSQNMNHEYMSWYRQDPGLGLRQIYYSMNVEVTDKGDVPEGYKVSRKEKRNFPLILESPSPNQTSLYFCASKLGSTNEKLFFGSGTQLSVL.

The genes are TRBV9 and TRBJ1-5, with 9 bases identical to TRBD1. The length of the CDR3 is 15 residues. Germline V gives CDR1 SGDLS, CDR2 YYNGEE. V lost 5 bases, J lost 11 bases, and 14 bases stayed unmatched. The CDR3 DNA reads TGTGCCAGCAGTTCAGGACAGGGGCCCTCAGAGACCCAGCATTTT. Translated, it gives CASSSGQGPSETQHF.

V usage is TRBV5-1 and J usage is TRBJ2-4; D might be TRBD2 (5 bases). CDR1 SGHRS and CDR2 YFSETQ come from the germline V gene. The CDR3 has 14 residues. Trimming pared 1 base from V and 8 bases from J, leaving 13 bases between. The CDR3 protein is CASSLRGPKDIQYF. DNA of the CDR3: TGCGCCAGCAGCTTGAGAGGGCCTAAGGACATTCAGTACTTC.

This rearrangement joins TRBV9 to TRBJ1-1, with a tentative D call TRBD1 (6 bases). The germline V gene has CDR1 SGDLS and CDR2 YYNGEE. The CDR3 has 14 amino acids. Trimming shortened V by 7 bases and J by 1 base, and 14 bases separated the two germline ends. The CDR3 region is CASSRGQANTEAFF. DNA of the CDR3: TGTGCCAGCTCTCGGGGGCAGGCGAACACTGAAGCTTTCTTT.

J is TRBJ2-1 and V is TRBV9; D may be TRBD2 (6 bases). V lost 3 bases to trimming and J lost 1 base, with 20 bases between them. The germline V gene has CDR1 SGDLS and CDR2 YYNGEE. This CDR3 region has 18 residues. The CDR3 is CASSAMTQGGHSYNEQFF. As DNA, the CDR3 is TGTGCCAGCAGCGCTATGACCCAGGGAGGACATTCCTACAATGAGCAGTTCTTC.